This T cell receptor beta chain was found in a study of T cells in Graves' hyperthyroidism and ophthalmopathy. Exclusion criteria comprised uncontrolled infection, other autoimmune disease, pregnancy or lactation. Germline CDR1 and CDR2: DFQATT and SNEGSKA (reference sequence). The V and J ends lost 6 bases and 7 bases, in that order; junction bases with no gene match: 12. The CDR3 has 15 residues. This clonotype was counted at least ten times. It was RNA transcripts that yielded the amplified TCR beta CDR3 regions. The primer set for the first-round RT-PCR of the TCR CDR3 was HTBI. TCRdb recomputed calls from the multiplex PCR reads with MiXCR, one row per CDR3 protein. This sample has roughly 750,000 distinct CDR3 sequences, with less than 20% found just once.

The chain couples TRBV20-1 to TRBJ2-1; TRBD2 matches 10 bases. This sequence was found in a man aged 18 to 35 with Graves' hyperthyroidism. The source material was blood. Here the CDR3 DNA reads TGCAGTGCGGGCCCCCCTAGCGGGAGTGGGAATGAGCAGTTCTTC. As protein: CSAGPPSGSGNEQFF.